Each of the 10 T cell receptor beta chains below was sequenced from the same sample in a study of lymphopenia after photon versus proton radiotherapy. Measured with immunoSEQ multiplex PCR; TCRdb has only the in-frame clones, and not every one. This sample carries 45,000 to 65,000 clones, around 82% of them seen once, and the ten largest clones take 25% to 35%. The specimen comprised peripheral blood, sampled from a patient treated with photon-based radiotherapy. The receptors originated from a man aged 45-65 years with gastric cancer.

This chain's CDR3 is CASSPNNDIQYF. DNA for the CDR3: TGTGCCAGCTCACCAAATAACGACATTCAGTACTTC. The J gene is TRBJ2-4, the V gene TRBV18; D remains unclear. Germline V gene sequence: CDR1 KGHSH, CDR2 LQKENI. The CDR3 runs to 12 residues. The V end lost 2 bases, the J end lost 8 bases, and 7 bases lay between the germline ends.

This chain links TRBV11-2 with TRBJ2-2; D may be TRBD1 or TRBD2 (6 bases each). CDR1 and CDR2 (germline): SGHAT, FQNNGV. There are 17 residues in the CDR3. V lost 4 bases, J lost 5 bases, and 20 bases lay in between. CDR3 region: CASSSPPTGARTGELFF. The CDR3, as DNA: TGTGCCAGCAGCTCCCCCCCGACGGGGGCGAGGACCGGGGAGCTGTTTTTT.

The chain joins TRBV27 to TRBJ1-1; D gene uncertain. V was shortened by 4 bases and J by 4 bases, with 13 bases between the two germline ends. CDR3 length: 14 amino acids. Germline values: CDR1 MNHEY, CDR2 SMNVEV (reference sequence). CDR3 coding DNA: TGTGCCAGCAGTTCCCCGGCTGGTAGCACTGAAGCTTTCTTT. It specifies CASSSPAGSTEAFF.

V gene TRBV7-2 combines with J gene TRBJ2-1; 8 nucleotides match TRBD2. The V and J ends lost 1 base and 8 bases, in that order; junction bases with no gene match: 7. The CDR3 length is 15 residues. Germline-derived CDR1 and CDR2 are SGHTA and FQGNSA. The CDR3 protein is CASSLGLARTYEQFF. Here the CDR3 DNA reads TGTGCCAGCAGCTTAGGACTAGCGAGAACGTATGAGCAGTTCTTC.

V usage is TRBV28 and J usage is TRBJ2-1; 16 bases map to TRBD2. CDR3 length equals 18 residues. Trimming took 4 bases from V and 7 from J; bases not matched to a gene: 10. The germline gives CDR1 MDHEN, CDR2 SYDVKM. The CDR3 DNA sequence: TGTGCCAGCAGTTCCCTGGGGACTAGCGGGAGGGCGGGGAATGAGCAGTTCTTC. This gives the protein CASSSLGTSGRAGNEQFF.

This chain connects TRBV27 to TRBJ1-5; D possibly corresponds to TRBD1 (5 bases). V was clipped by 0 bases and J by 5 bases, with 11 bases between them. Germline V CDR1 and CDR2: MNHEY, SMNVEV (reference sequence). The CDR3 runs 15 residues. CDR3 loop: CASSLSPGPDQPQHF. The CDR3 DNA follows: TGTGCCAGCAGTTTATCGCCAGGGCCGGATCAGCCCCAGCATTTT.

V gene TRBV5-1 combines with J gene TRBJ2-1, with TRBD2 matching over 7 bases. The germline gives CDR1 SGHRS, CDR2 YFSETQ. The CDR3 is 14 residues long. With 2 bases clipped from V and 8 bases from J, the junction kept 7 bases outside the gene matches. The CDR3 DNA reads TGCGCCAGCAGCTTCCAGACTAGCACCTATGAGCAGTTCTTC. The encoded protein is CASSFQTSTYEQFF.

The J gene is TRBJ2-6, the V gene TRBV4-3; no definite D call. Between the trimmed V and J ends, which lost 8 bases and 0 bases, there was a span of 5 bases. CDR3 length equals 13 residues. Germline CDR1 reads LGHNA; CDR2 reads YSLEER. The CDR3 is CASSDSGANVLTF. The CDR3 DNA reads as TGCGCCAGCTCTGACTCTGGGGCCAACGTCCTGACTTTC.

The chain uses TRBV11-2 and TRBJ1-3; 7 bases match TRBD1. This CDR3 has 16 amino acids. Germline CDR1 SGHAT, CDR2 FQNNGV. V shed 6 bases and J 0 bases; nucleotides not matched to a gene: 8. As DNA, the CDR3 is TGTGCCAGCAGGGGTCTCCGGACAGGCTCTGGAAACACCATATATTTT. Encoded protein: CASRGLRTGSGNTIYF.

The J gene is TRBJ2-7, the V gene TRBV28; 8 nucleotides agree with TRBD1. Losses at the gene ends were 4 bases for V and 3 bases for J; bases not matched to a gene: 2. Germline CDR1 is MDHEN and CDR2 is SYDVKM. This CDR3 comprises 13 residues. For the CDR3, the DNA is TGTGCCAGCAGTTATGGACAGGGCTACGAGCAGTACTTC. Translated, it gives CASSYGQGYEQYF. The full variable domain, rest sourced from reference TRBV28 and TRBJ2-7, is DVKVTQSSRYLVKRTGEKVFLECVQDMDHENMFWYRQDPGLGLRLIYFSYDVKMKEKGDIPEGYSVSREKKERFSLILESASTNQTSMYLCASSYGQGYEQYFGPGTRLTVT.